Each of the 28 T cell receptor beta chains below was sequenced from the same sample in a study of blood T cell repertoires in COVID-19. Some clones are missing from TCRdb's copy, which holds only in-frame ones; the method was immunoSEQ multiplex PCR. The sample lists about 120,000 clones, more than 70% seen once, with over 6.5% in the top ten. Sequencing was performed on peripheral blood. The origin of the receptors is a human donor in a cohort sampled during active COVID-19.

The chain has TRBV4-1 and TRBJ1-1; 8 positions match TRBD1. Germline trimming cut 4 bases from V and 0 bases from J; bases unmatched to any gene: 7. The germline V gene has CDR1 MGHRA and CDR2 YSYEKL. This CDR3 is built from 16 residues. The CDR3 nucleotides read TGCGCCAGCAGCCCCCGGACAGGGCAGATGAACACTGAAGCTTTCTTT. Its translation is CASSPRTGQMNTEAFF.

This rearrangement joins TRBV21-1 to TRBJ2-7; the table's TRBD1 call for D was not verified on the DNA. TRBV21-1 is annotated as a pseudogene. The CDR3 is made up of 15 amino acids. The CDR3 nucleotides are TGTGCCAGCAGCGGAATCCGGGGACAGATCTACGAGCAGTACTTC. Translating it yields CASSGIRGQIYEQYF.

The rearrangement joins TRBV27 to TRBJ1-6, with 10 positions matching TRBD1. The CDR3 spans 16 residues. CDR1 and CDR2 from the germline V gene are MNHEY and SMNVEV (reference sequence). V lost 2 bases and J lost 10; bases outside the gene matches: 8. CDR3 protein: CASSLGDRGLESPLHF. DNA for the CDR3: TGTGCCAGCAGTTTAGGGGACAGGGGACTAGAGTCACCCCTCCACTTT.

The V call is TRBV5-8, the J call TRBJ2-7; 9 bases are a match to TRBD2. This CDR3 is 15 amino acids long. CDR1 is SGHTS and CDR2 is YDEGEE in the germline V gene. Losses at the gene ends were 4 bases for V and 6 bases for J; bases not matched to a gene: 11. This CDR3 is CASSPELAGGLEQYF. The CDR3 DNA follows: TGTGCCAGCAGCCCTGAACTAGCGGGTGGGCTCGAGCAGTACTTC.

The chain links TRBV19 to TRBJ2-5; perhaps TRBD1 as D (6 bases). V was clipped by 3 bases and J by 5 bases, with 13 bases between them. Germline CDR1 reads LNHDA; CDR2 reads SQIVND (reference sequence). The CDR3 covers 14 residues. The CDR3 region is CASSMGANRETQYF. DNA of the CDR3: TGTGCCAGTAGTATGGGGGCTAATCGGGAGACCCAGTACTTC.

The V call is TRBV19, the J call TRBJ2-1; tentative D call: TRBD2 (6 bases). The CDR3 spans 14 residues. V lost 2 bases and J 7 bases, leaving 12 bases between the germline ends. Germline CDR1 is LNHDA and CDR2 is SQIVND (reference sequence). CDR3 in amino acids: CASSITGEGNEQFF. CDR3 DNA: TGTGCCAGTAGTATAACGGGAGAAGGGAATGAGCAGTTCTTC.

The V call is TRBV7-9, the J call TRBJ1-1, with D unclear. V lost 5 bases, J lost 4 bases, and 14 bases lay in between. Germline CDR1 is SEHNR and CDR2 is FQNEAQ (reference sequence). This CDR3 is 14 amino acids long. The CDR3 nucleotides are TGTGCCAGCAGCCAGGCCCTTCTCTTCACTGAAGCTTTCTTT. It codes for CASSQALLFTEAFF. The full variable domain, rest sourced from reference TRBV7-9 and TRBJ1-1, is DTGVSQNPRHKITKRGQNVTFRCDPISEHNRLYWYRQTLGQGPEFLTYFQNEAQLEKSRLLSDRFSAERPKGSFSTLEIQRTEQGDSAMYLCASSQALLFTEAFFGQGTRLTVV.

The rearrangement links TRBV28 to TRBJ1-1; D call uncertain. The CDR3 sequence is 16 residues long. Germline V gene data show CDR1 as MDHEN and CDR2 as SYDVKM. The germline V and J ends were trimmed by 3 bases and 1 base, with 15 bases remaining between them. The CDR3 here is CASSFWGAKSNTEAFF. CDR3 DNA: TGTGCCAGCAGTTTTTGGGGAGCCAAATCGAACACTGAAGCTTTCTTT.

This clone was seen more than once but under ten times. The J gene is TRBJ2-7, the V gene TRBV2; TRBD1 aligns across 7 bases. V lost 2 bases and J lost 6; bases outside the gene matches: 7. This CDR3 spans 14 amino acids. CDR1 is SNHLY and CDR2 is FYNNEI in the germline V gene. The CDR3 DNA reads TGTGCCAGCAGTGAACCCCAGGGGGTAGCCGAGCAGTACTTC. It codes for CASSEPQGVAEQYF.

The chain recombines TRBV11-2 with TRBJ2-7, with 9 bases aligning to TRBD1. The CDR3 loop spans 18 amino acids. The germline gives CDR1 SGHAT, CDR2 FQNNGV. The trim removed 0 bases at V and 2 bases at J, leaving 11 bases unmatched. CDR3 nucleotides: TGTGCCAGCAGCTTAGATGATGTGGACAGGGGTTTCCCCTACGAGCAGTACTTC. Translated, it gives CASSLDDVDRGFPYEQYF.

The CDR3 bases are TGTGCCAGCTCACCACCGCGGCTAGCGGGGGGGACCATCCAAGAGACCCAGTACTTC. Its protein is CASSPPRLAGGTIQETQYF. The chain recombines TRBV18 with TRBJ2-5; TRBD2 aligns across 12 bases. The ends lost 0 bases at V and 1 base at J; junction bases unmatched: 9. This CDR3 spans 19 amino acids. Germline loops: CDR1 KGHSH, CDR2 LQKENI. The full variable domain, rest sourced from reference TRBV18 and TRBJ2-5, is NAGVMQNPRHLVRRRGQEARLRCSPMKGHSHVYWYRQLPEEGLKFMVYLQKENIIDESGMPKERFSAEFPKEGPSILRIQQVVRGDSAAYFCASSPPRLAGGTIQETQYFGPGTRLLVL.

This chain links TRBV2 with TRBJ1-2; D uncertain. Germline loops: CDR1 SNHLY, CDR2 FYNNEI. The length of the CDR3 is 12 residues. V was pared by 7 bases and J by 3 bases, with 9 bases between. Here the CDR3 DNA reads TGTGCCAGCATCGGGGATTACTATGGCTACACCTTC. It yields the protein CASIGDYYGYTF.

V and J are TRBV11-3 and TRBJ2-7; 9 nucleotides agree with TRBD1. Germline lookup yields CDR1 SGHNT and CDR2 YENEEA. J gave up 5 bases and V 5 bases, and 7 bases lay outside the gene matches. There are 14 residues in the CDR3. The CDR3 bases are TGTGCCAGCAGCCCCAGGACAGGGGTAAACGAGCAGTACTTC. Protein: CASSPRTGVNEQYF.

This clone was counted a single time. The CDR3 DNA reads as TGTGCCAGCAGCTTAGCGAGTGCCAGGCTAGCGGGGGGCGAGCAGTACTTC. It is translated as CASSLASARLAGGEQYF. J is TRBJ2-7 and V is TRBV7-2; 11 bases fit TRBD2. J lost 6 bases, V lost 0 bases, and 10 bases had no gene match. CDR1 and CDR2 (germline): SGHTA, FQGNSA. This CDR3 has 17 residues.

The J gene is TRBJ2-7, the V gene TRBV30, with 7 bases lining up with TRBD2. Germline lookup yields CDR1 GTSNPN and CDR2 SVGIG (reference sequence). Trimming took 3 bases from V and 4 from J; bases not matched to a gene: 6. The CDR3 loop spans 13 amino acids. CDR3 DNA: TGTGCCTGGAGCGCGGGGAGGGTATACGAGCAGTACTTC. Amino acids: CAWSAGRVYEQYF.

V gene TRBV29-1 combines with J gene TRBJ2-7, with 12 bases lining up with TRBD2. Germline CDR1 is SQVTM and CDR2 is ANQGSEA. Trimming at V came to 3 bases and at J to 3 bases, leaving 0 bases not matched to a gene. The CDR3 loop spans 13 amino acids. The CDR3 sequence: CSVETSGSYEQYF. The CDR3 DNA reads as TGCAGCGTTGAGACTAGCGGGAGCTACGAGCAGTACTTC.

The gene calls are TRBV7-9 and TRBJ2-7; D not resolved. The CDR3 length is 13 residues. Trimming removed 3 bases from V and 3 bases from J, with 9 bases in between. Germline loops: CDR1 SEHNR, CDR2 FQNEAQ (reference sequence). The CDR3: CASSFPSRYEQYF. The CDR3 DNA sequence: TGTGCCAGCAGCTTCCCTTCTCGCTACGAGCAGTACTTC.

This rearrangement joins TRBV11-2 to TRBJ2-4, with 10 nucleotides matching TRBD2. CDR1 and CDR2 (germline): SGHAT, FQNNGV. CDR3 length: 14 amino acids. The junction had 12 bases not matched to a gene; V was cut back by 7 bases and J by 12 bases. The DNA for the CDR3 is TGTGCCAGCACCCCTAGTAGCGGGAGGCCGCCTCAGTACTTC. Its protein product is CASTPSSGRPPQYF.

The chain links TRBV7-6 to TRBJ1-2; TRBD1 is a possible D gene (5 bases). CDR1 and CDR2 from the germline V gene are SGHVS and FNYEAQ. V was cut by 2 bases and J by 6 bases, with 22 bases left in between. The CDR3 extends over 17 amino acids. The CDR3 DNA follows: TGTGCCAGCAGCTTACTCTCTGGGCAGGGAAGAAGCAATGGCTACACCTTC. It is translated as CASSLLSGQGRSNGYTF.

The V gene is TRBV28, the J gene TRBJ1-1; TRBD1 matches 7 bases. In germline, CDR1 is MDHEN, CDR2 SYDVKM. The CDR3 runs to 17 residues. With 6 bases clipped from V and 3 bases from J, the junction kept 16 bases outside the gene matches. In DNA form, the CDR3 reads TGTGCCAGCAGATACATAGGGGGCGCCAGGTGGGACACTGAAGCTTTCTTT. This translates into CASRYIGGARWDTEAFF.

The CDR3 sequence is CSATDIYEQYF. DNA for the CDR3: TGCAGTGCCACGGACATTTACGAGCAGTACTTC. The chain employs TRBV20-1 and TRBJ2-7; D may be TRBD1 (5 bases). V was cut by 6 bases and J by 4 bases, with 10 bases left in between. Germline V lookup: CDR1 DFQATT, CDR2 SNEGSKA (reference sequence). The CDR3 has 11 residues.

The chain uses TRBV9 and TRBJ1-1; 7 bases fit TRBD1. CDR1 is SGDLS, CDR2 YYNGEE, per germline. V lost 5 bases, J lost 4 bases, and 8 bases stayed unmatched. This CDR3 has 14 amino acids. The CDR3 sequence: CASREAGTVTEAFF. In DNA, the CDR3 is TGTGCCAGCAGAGAAGCCGGGACAGTCACTGAAGCTTTCTTT.

V gene TRBV28 combines with J gene TRBJ2-7; weak D call: TRBD1 (6 bases). Germline V lookup: CDR1 MDHEN, CDR2 SYDVKM. This CDR3 has 12 residues. V was shortened by 5 bases and J by 5 bases, with 10 bases between the two germline ends. The CDR3: CASSTRGDEQYF. CDR3 nucleotides: TGTGCCAGCAGTACCAGGGGTGACGAGCAGTACTTC.

This chain links TRBV5-1 with TRBJ1-2; tentatively, D is TRBD1 (6 bases). This CDR3 comprises 14 residues. Trimming removed 4 bases at V and 7 bases at J, with 17 bases between. From germline, CDR1 is SGHRS and CDR2 YFSETQ. In DNA form, the CDR3 reads TGCGCCAGCAGCCCGACAGGAGTGAGCCTTGGCTACACCTTC. It encodes CASSPTGVSLGYTF. The full variable domain, rest sourced from reference TRBV5-1 and TRBJ1-2, is KAGVTQTPRYLIKTRGQQVTLSCSPISGHRSVSWYQQTPGQGLQFLFEYFSETQRNKGNFPGRFSGRQFSNSRSEMNVSTLELGDSALYLCASSPTGVSLGYTFGSGTRLTVV.

The DNA for the CDR3 is TGTGCCAGTAGTCCAACAGGGGAAGGGAACACTGAAGCTTTCTTT. It codes for CASSPTGEGNTEAFF. The chain is built from TRBV19 and TRBJ1-1; the match to TRBD1 covers 7 bases. CDR3 length equals 15 residues. CDR1 is LNHDA, CDR2 SQIVND, per germline (reference sequence). After removal of 5 bases from V and 1 base from J, the junction contained 7 bases not matched to a gene.

This rearrangement joins TRBV7-2 to TRBJ2-1, with TRBD2 as a possible D gene (5 bases). Germline CDR1 and CDR2: SGHTA and FQGNSA. CDR3 size: 13 residues. The ends were cut back, 4 bases at V and 9 bases at J, with 13 bases in the middle. This CDR3 reads CASSSTRVGEQFF. The CDR3 DNA is TGTGCCAGCAGCTCAACTAGAGTTGGTGAGCAGTTCTTC.

The chain combines TRBV19 with TRBJ1-5, with 9 bases identical to TRBD1. This CDR3 is built from 15 residues. V shed 5 bases and J 6 bases; nucleotides not matched to a gene: 8. The germline CDR1 and CDR2 sequences are LNHDA and SQIVND (reference sequence). CDR3 amino acids: CASSPDRGYGQPQHF. CDR3 coding DNA: TGTGCCAGTAGTCCAGACAGGGGGTACGGTCAGCCCCAGCATTTT.

The rearrangement joins TRBV7-9 to TRBJ2-7, with D uncertain. This CDR3 has 12 amino acids. With 6 bases removed from V and 0 bases from J, the gap between germline ends came to 6 bases. Germline V gene data show CDR1 as SEHNR and CDR2 as FQNEAQ (reference sequence). The CDR3 spells CASSRSSYEQYF. The CDR3 bases are TGTGCCAGCAGTCGGTCCTCCTACGAGCAGTACTTC.